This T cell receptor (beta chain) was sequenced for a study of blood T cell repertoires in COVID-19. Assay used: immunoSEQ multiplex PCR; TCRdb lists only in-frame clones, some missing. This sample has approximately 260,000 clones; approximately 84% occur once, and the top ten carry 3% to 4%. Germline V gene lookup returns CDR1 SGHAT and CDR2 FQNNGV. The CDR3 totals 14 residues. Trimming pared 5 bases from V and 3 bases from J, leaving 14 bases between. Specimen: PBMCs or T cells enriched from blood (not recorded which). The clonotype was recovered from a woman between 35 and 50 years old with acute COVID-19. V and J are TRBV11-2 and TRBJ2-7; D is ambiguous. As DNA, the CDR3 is TGTGCCAGCAGCCCCTACGAGAACAGCTACGAGCAGTACTTC. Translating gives CASSPYENSYEQYF. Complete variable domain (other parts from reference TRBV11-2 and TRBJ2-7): EAGVAQSPRYKIIEKRQSVAFWCNPISGHATLYWYQQILGQGPKLLIQFQNNGVVDDSQLPKDRFSAERLKGVDSTLKIQPAKLEDSAVYLCASSPYENSYEQYFGPGTRLTVT.